This entry concerns a single T cell receptor (beta chain). What it binds is unknown. These data come from a study of cytomegalovirus exposure and HLA in healthy donors. Study-level background: Out of approximately 170 million T cells, an earlier analysis found fewer than 140 million unique TCR beta sequences in total. Study outcomes and limitations: Solely CMV serostatus was available to characterize immune exposure.

PCR primers comprised 60 Vbeta and 13 Jbeta primers. Some clones are missing from TCRdb's copy, which holds only in-frame ones; the method was immunoSEQ multiplex PCR. The table records about 140,000 clones, around four fifths of them present only once. Participants comprised healthy donors of bone marrow. Germline V gives CDR1 LNHDA, CDR2 SQIVND (reference sequence). V lost 4 bases and J 2 bases, leaving 6 bases between the germline ends. The CDR3 loop spans 14 amino acids. This sequence originates from a male donor in good health and CMV-seropositive. This chain uses TRBV19 with TRBJ2-6, with no clear D. Source material: PBMCs. The CDR3 here is CASSTAAGANVLTF. The CDR3 DNA sequence: TGTGCCAGTAGTACTGCAGCTGGGGCCAACGTCCTGACTTTC. Using reference TRBV19 and TRBJ2-6 for the parts outside the CDR3, the full variable domain is DGGITQSPKYLFRKEGQNVTLSCEQNLNHDAMYWYRQDPGQGLRLIYYSQIVNDFQKGDIAEGYSVSREKKESFPLTVTSAQKNPTAFYLCASSTAAGANVLTFGAGSRLTVL.